This TCR beta chain came from a study of blood T cells in healthy people across ages. Overall study findings and caveats: Significant beta diversity loss was already apparent by age roughly 38, declining roughly linearly.

The CDR3 has 18 amino acids. V was clipped by 4 bases and J by 5 bases; unmatched bases: 17. Per germline, CDR1 MNHEY and CDR2 SMNVEV (reference sequence). A second PCR, run for about 7 to 12 cycles, used a sample-barcoded 5' primer plus a J-beta primer mix. TCRdb analysed the 5' RACE reads with MiXCR anew, one entry per CDR3 protein. The table shows more than 1 million distinct CDR3 sequences, with roughly 45% occurring only once. With respect to this clonotype: Its antigen is unknown.

This TCR derives from a woman aged 60-75 years in good health. This chain links TRBV27 with TRBJ1-2; 9 bases line up with TRBD1. Material for sequencing was blood. CDR3 sequence reads: CASSSRRTGARGEYGYTF. The DNA of the CDR3 is TGTGCCAGCAGTTCCCGACGGACAGGGGCGAGAGGAGAGTATGGCTACACCTTC.